The TCR beta chain under discussion was sequenced for a study of T cell repertoires in cytomegalovirus infection. Per germline, CDR1 MNHEY and CDR2 SMNVEV (reference sequence). The CDR3 contains 13 residues. Deletions cut 0 bases from V and 5 bases from J, with 8 bases between. TCRdb used MiXCR to reprocess the reads, holding one entry per CDR3 protein. Here the sample spans 150,000 or so distinct CDR3 sequences, more than 25% being singletons. This clonotype was seen a few times. Its antigen is unknown. The sequencing used CD8+ T cells from cultured PBMCs, collected from culture after CMV antigen stimulation. The rearrangement joins TRBV27 to TRBJ2-7; the D gene is possibly TRBD1 (5 bases). This receptor was taken from a human donor in good health (CMV status not recorded). Some clones in this sample may be carry-over from other donors' samples. CDR3 residues: CASSLSRENEQYF. For the CDR3, the DNA is TGTGCCAGCAGTTTATCCAGGGAAAACGAGCAGTACTTC.